A selection of T cell receptor beta chains follows, all from one sample in a study of OX40 agonist ivuxolimab in advanced cancers. Profiling relied on immunoSEQ multiplex PCR, and the TCRdb table lists in-frame clones only, not all of them. This sample carries approximately 22,000 clones, more than 75% of them seen once, and the ten largest clones take roughly 34%. This material consisted of CD4+ or CD8+ T cells sorted from blood, taken in a trial of the OX40 agonist ivuxolimab. These receptor sequences come from an adult with an advanced solid tumor such as melanoma, head and neck, liver or kidney cancer. Both conserved end residues are trimmed from each CDR3.

CDR3aa,j_gene,len,v_gene
ASSQFLAYEQY,TRBJ2-7,11,TRBV4-1
ASTPWTSGTVNEQF,TRBJ2-1,14,TRBV19
ASSVGRVPDYEQY,TRBJ2-7,13,TRBV9
ASSSGVGYT,TRBJ1-2,9,TRBV27
ASSQGTGGDFTEAF,TRBJ1-1,14,TRBV4-1
ASSYSGNSYEQY,TRBJ2-7,12,TRBV27
ASSSREDRADPEAF,TRBJ1-1,14,TRBV5-4
ASSPRQGEAKNIQY,TRBJ2-4,14,TRBV18
ASSIPGDIQY,TRBJ2-4,10,TRBV19
ASSWTGDEQY,TRBJ2-7,10,TRBV5-1
ASSSRLAGAGGEQF,TRBJ2-1,14,TRBV7-9
ASSRTSGPTWDEQY,TRBJ2-7,14,TRBV4-2
ASSLPRRDHEQY,TRBJ2-7,12,TRBV7-9
ASSSWTEPYEQY,TRBJ2-7,12,TRBV19